A selection of T cell receptor beta chains follows, all from one sample in a study of a mutant IDH1 vaccine in newly diagnosed glioma. No cognate antigen is known for these TCRs. Sequenced by immunoSEQ multiplex PCR; TCRdb stores in-frame clones only, minus some. The data contain 69,000 or so clones, around 87% of them singletons. The sample in question was PBMCs, obtained from a glioma patient whose treatment included an IDH1 peptide vaccine. Receptor source: a man under 40 with glioma. CDR3s include the opening cysteine and the closing phenylalanine or tryptophan. Each record gives: J gene, clone size, V gene, D gene, CDR3 DNA, CDR3 protein. A D gene is named only where the DNA matches it firmly. Only part of the rows carry a size: once, few, many, or a class if the clone is expanded.

TRBJ1-1 | . | TRBV28 | . | TGTGCCAGCAGTTTGATAGGGAACACTGAAGCTTTCTTT | CASSLIGNTEAFF
TRBJ1-2 | . | TRBV28 | . | TGTGCCAGCAGTTTATCGGCACAGGCGTTATATGGCTACACCTTC | CASSLSAQALYGYTF
TRBJ2-3 | . | TRBV4-3 | . | TGCGCCAGCAGCCAAGATGGAGGGTCGGGCACAGATACGCAGTATTTT | CASSQDGGSGTDTQYF
TRBJ2-7 | . | TRBV6-5 | TRBD1 | TGTGCCAGCAGTTACTCGGTCCCGGGACAGGGTTCCGAGCAGTACTTC | CASSYSVPGQGSEQYF
TRBJ1-6 | . | TRBV2 | . | TGTGCCAGCAGTGAAGACAGAGGAGGAAATTCACCCCTCCACTTT | CASSEDRGGNSPLHF
TRBJ1-5 | . | TRBV30 | . | TGTGCCTGGAGTCCCCACGGGGGTTTGGATCAGCCCCAGCATTTT | CAWSPHGGLDQPQHF
TRBJ1-6 | . | TRBV5-1 | TRBD1 | TGCGCCAGCAGCGCAGGGACAGGGGGCCGAGATACGGCCCCCCTCCACTTT | CASSAGTGGRDTAPLHF
TRBJ2-5 | . | TRBV6-1 | . | TGTGCCAGCAGTGAAAGGGGGAGAGGTGCGGCGACCCAGTACTTC | CASSERGRGAATQYF
TRBJ2-5 | . | TRBV5-4 | . | TGTGCCAGCAGCTTAAGGGGTCTGTACCAAGAGACCCAGTACTTC | CASSLRGLYQETQYF
TRBJ2-5 | . | TRBV19 | . | TGTGCCAGTAGTATTGGGGGAGAGACCCAGTACTTC | CASSIGGETQYF
TRBJ2-7 | . | TRBV2 | . | TGTGCCAGCAGTGCGTCTCAGTCGAGAGAGCAGTACTTC | CASSASQSREQYF
TRBJ2-7 | . | TRBV27 | TRBD1 | TGTGCCAGCAGTTTCCGGCAGGGGGCTAGCGAGCAGTACTTC | CASSFRQGASEQYF
TRBJ2-7 | . | TRBV6-5 | . | TGTGCCAGCAGTCGGACAGACTACGAGCAGTACTTC | CASSRTDYEQYF
TRBJ2-3 | . | TRBV5-1 | . | TGCGCCAGCAGCTTGGTTAGCGGTAGCACAGATACGCAGTATTTT | CASSLVSGSTDTQYF
TRBJ2-5 | . | TRBV7-9 | TRBD2 | TGTGCCAGCAGCTTAACCCGCGGGAGGGACTTGGGGAAGACCCAGTACTTC | CASSLTRGRDLGKTQYF
TRBJ2-2 | . | TRBV6-5 | . | TGTGCCAGCAGTTACTCGGGGGACACGACCGGGGAGCTGTTTTTT | CASSYSGDTTGELFF
TRBJ1-2 | once | TRBV6-1 | . | TGTGCCAGCAGGGGGACACCTGGCTACACCTTC | CASRGTPGYTF
TRBJ1-3 | . | TRBV9 | . | TGTGCCAGCAGCGTAGAAGCCCGGGGGTCTGGAAACACCATATATTTT | CASSVEARGSGNTIYF
TRBJ1-3 | . | TRBV19 | . | TGTGCCAGTAGGGCCCCAGGCTCTGGAAACACCATATATTTT | CASRAPGSGNTIYF
TRBJ2-1 | once | TRBV30 | . | TGTGCCTGGAGTGCAGGAGATGAGCAGTTCTTC | CAWSAGDEQFF
TRBJ1-1 | . | TRBV5-1 | . | TGCGCCAGCAGCCCGGGAGGGGACACTGAAGCTTTCTTT | CASSPGGDTEAFF
TRBJ2-1 | . | TRBV27 | TRBD2 | TGTGCCAGCAGTTTCCTGACCTTGCGGGAGAATGAGCAGTTCTTC | CASSFLTLRENEQFF
TRBJ2-7 | . | TRBV5-5 | . | TGTGCCAGCAGCTTGGGGGGGAGACAGGTGATCTACGAGCAGTACTTC | CASSLGGRQVIYEQYF
TRBJ2-2 | . | TRBV9 | . | TGTGCCAGCAGCGTAGCGCGGGAATCGAACACCGGGGAGCTGTTTTTT | CASSVARESNTGELFF
TRBJ1-1 | . | TRBV11-1 | TRBD1 | TGTGCCAGCAGTTGGGACAGGAACACTGAAGCTTTCTTT | CASSWDRNTEAFF
TRBJ2-7 | . | TRBV5-1 | . | TGCGCCAGTCATAGGGGGAGGGTTAAGGACTACGAGCAGTACTTC | CASHRGRVKDYEQYF
TRBJ2-7 | . | TRBV5-4 | TRBD2 | TGTGCCAGCAGCTTGAGGCGGGAGTTGCCCTACGAGCAGTACTTC | CASSLRRELPYEQYF
TRBJ2-1 | . | TRBV19 | TRBD1 | TGTGCCAGTAACAAAGGGACAGGGGCTGGCCCATACAATGAGCAGTTCTTC | CASNKGTGAGPYNEQFF
TRBJ1-5 | . | TRBV5-1 | . | TGCGCCAGCAGCTTGGAAGGGGCGGGGAATCAGCCCCAGCATTTT | CASSLEGAGNQPQHF
TRBJ2-3 | . | TRBV4-1 | TRBD2 | TGCGCCAGCAGCCGGACTAGCGGGATGTCAGATACGCAGTATTTT | CASSRTSGMSDTQYF
TRBJ2-6 | . | TRBV5-1 | . | TGCGCCAGCAGCCCCCACGGGCGATCCGGGGCCAACGTCCTGACTTTC | CASSPHGRSGANVLTF
TRBJ1-2 | . | TRBV30 | . | TGTGCCTGGAGTTATAACTATGGCTACACCTTC | CAWSYNYGYTF
TRBJ2-3 | . | TRBV5-6 | . | TGTGCCAGCAGTATTGTTTGGGATACGCAGTATTTT | CASSIVWDTQYF
TRBJ1-1 | . | TRBV2 | . | TGTGCCAGCAGTGGTAGGGGCAGGGGTGATGAAGCTTTCTTT | CASSGRGRGDEAFF
TRBJ1-3 | . | TRBV27 | TRBD1 | TGTGCCAGCAGTCCGGACAGGGACTCTGGAAACACCATATATTTT | CASSPDRDSGNTIYF
TRBJ2-2 | few | TRBV5-4 | . | TGTGCCAGCAGCCTGGACAGAGCCGGGGAGCTGTTTTTT | CASSLDRAGELFF
TRBJ2-1 | . | TRBV4-1 | TRBD2 | TGCGCCAGCAGCCAAGGGAGACTAGCGGGAGGGAGTGAGCAGTTCTTC | CASSQGRLAGGSEQFF
TRBJ2-1 | . | TRBV2 | TRBD2 | TGTGCCAGCAGACTAGCGGGGCCCTACAATGAGCAGTTCTTC | CASRLAGPYNEQFF
TRBJ2-6 | . | TRBV7-8 | TRBD1 | TGTGCCAGCACGTGGGGGGCAGGGGGCACTGGGGCCAACGTCCTGACTTTC | CASTWGAGGTGANVLTF
TRBJ2-3 | . | TRBV9 | . | TGTGCCAGCAGCGTCCCGTTAGGTGGGAGTCGGGCAGATACGCAGTATTTT | CASSVPLGGSRADTQYF
TRBJ1-1 | . | TRBV28 | . | TGTGCCAGCAGTTTAAGGTTCCGGAAGGCTTTCTTT | CASSLRFRKAFF
TRBJ1-3 | . | TRBV28 | . | TGTGCCAGCAGCTATAAGGGTGGAAACACCATATATTTT | CASSYKGGNTIYF
TRBJ1-1 | few | TRBV27 | . | TGTGCCAGCAGTTTTGGCCGCGAGGCTGAAGCTTTCTTT | CASSFGREAEAFF
TRBJ2-2 | once | TRBV6-5 | . | TGTGCCAGCATGCAGGGCACCGGGGAGCTGTTTTTT | CASMQGTGELFF
TRBJ2-3 | . | TRBV30 | TRBD1 | TGTGCTTGGAACAGGGACAGGGCCACAGATACGCAGTATTTT | CAWNRDRATDTQYF
TRBJ1-1 | . | TRBV6-1 | . | TGTGCCAGCAGTGTAAGGACAGTTCTCATGGGGGCTTTCTTT | CASSVRTVLMGAFF
TRBJ2-1 | . | TRBV28 | TRBD2 | TGTGCCAGCAGTTCCCTGGGGGGAGGGCCATACCATGAGCAGTTCTTC | CASSSLGGGPYHEQFF
TRBJ1-2 | . | TRBV2 | . | TGTGCCAGCAGAACCCCTCGGCAGGGTAGTGGCTATGGCTACACCTTC | CASRTPRQGSGYGYTF
TRBJ1-1 | . | TRBV29-1 | . | TGCAGCGTTGCTGGCGGGGACGGCACCCCTGAAGCTTTCTTT | CSVAGGDGTPEAFF
TRBJ2-7 | . | TRBV10-3 | TRBD1 | TGTGCCACGACAGGGACGGGAACCTACGAGCAGTACTTC | CATTGTGTYEQYF